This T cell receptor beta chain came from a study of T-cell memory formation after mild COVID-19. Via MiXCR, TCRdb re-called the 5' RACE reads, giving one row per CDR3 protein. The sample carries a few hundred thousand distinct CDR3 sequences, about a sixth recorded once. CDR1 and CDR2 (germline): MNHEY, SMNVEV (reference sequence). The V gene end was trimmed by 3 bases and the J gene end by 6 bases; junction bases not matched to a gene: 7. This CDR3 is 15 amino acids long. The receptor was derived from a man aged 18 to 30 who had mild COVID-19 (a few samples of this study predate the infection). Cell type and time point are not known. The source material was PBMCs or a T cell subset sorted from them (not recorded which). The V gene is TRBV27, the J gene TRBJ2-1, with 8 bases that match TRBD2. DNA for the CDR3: TGTGCCAGCAGTTTTGCGGGGGGCCGGGCCAATGAGCAGTTCTTC. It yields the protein CASSFAGGRANEQFF.